A selection of T cell receptor beta chains follows, all from one sample in a study of blood T cell repertoires in COVID-19. The protocol was immunoSEQ multiplex PCR, while the TCRdb copy is restricted to in-frame clones and leaves out a portion. The table lists more than 400,000 clones, around 90% of them singletons, with about 0.7% in the top ten. The source material was PBMCs or T cells enriched from blood (not recorded which). These TCRs come from a young woman who had recovered from COVID-19. The CDR3 runs from the conserved cysteine through the conserved F or W.

>TRBV28|15
CASSSLETGAYEQYF
>TRBV7-9|16
CASSLAGAEMNTEAFF
>TRBV5-6|16
CASSLRDRGAFAEQFF
>TRBV5-4|17
CASSRWKASGGFYEQYF
>TRBV5-1|15
CASSRDRELNYGYTF
>TRBV19|14
CASSYGDRKNGYTF
>TRBV30|14
CAWSAGGRSYEQYF
>TRBV7-9|12
CASSSGGWTQYF
>TRBV29-1|12
CSADRGGNTIYF
>TRBV28|15
CASSLSPGEQAEAFF
>TRBV19|14
CASSGDRGDYGYTF
>TRBV25-1|14
CASSLDRGQETQYF
>TRBV5-1|15
CASSSTSGGRNEQFF
>TRBV19|14
CASSAGLDGETQYF
>TRBV6-6|15
CASSYGAVTDQPQHF
>TRBV7-2|13
CASSLGQPSPLHF
>TRBV6-5|14
CASRERGGGDTQYF
>TRBV5-1|16
CASSDPGQGALGEQYF
>TRBV4-1|14
CASSHYNRGREQFF
>TRBV2|14
CASRTGISNQPQHF
>TRBV9|14
CASSVDTRVAEAFF
>TRBV5-1|13
CASSFGGDQPQHF
>TRBV28|12
CASRDRRSPLHF
>TRBV5-1|14
CASSLDRVNSPLHF
>TRBV7-2|15
CASSSTGVNTGELFF
>TRBV30|17
CAGRGAVVPSTNYGYTF
>TRBV19|15
CASGTMGARNSPLHF
>TRBV12-3/TRBV12-4|13
CASSLGRITEAFF
>TRBV27|14
CASSSGGSNQPQHF
>TRBV28|13
CASSLGAGEKLFF
>TRBV4-1|14
CASSQERGGPEAFF
>TRBV5-1|14
CASSLGRENYGYTF
>TRBV5-4|14
CASSSPQGGRALHF
>TRBV30|13
CAWSVDRNYGYTF
>TRBV28|15
CASRHSDRGNSPLHF
>TRBV19|13
CASRMTESYGYTF
>TRBV27|15
CASSFFPGGNQPQHF
>TRBV30|14
CAWDRGPAVRWQYF
>TRBV28|14
CASSLDRGGETQYF
>TRBV28|15
CASGYRDRHNYGYTF